This TCR beta chain was found in a study of cytomegalovirus exposure and HLA in healthy donors. Points from the study as a whole: It was taken for granted in presence/absence analyses that sequencing depth across donors was roughly uniform. Cytomegalovirus-associated status was assigned to approximately 160 TCR beta chains.

With regard to this clone: What it recognizes is unknown.

PCR primers comprised 60 Vbeta and 13 Jbeta primers. Data came from immunoSEQ multiplex PCR; TCRdb stores just in-frame clones and leaves some out. The data hold around 80,000 clones, with roughly 78% observed a single time. The receptor was isolated from a man between 40 and 49 years old in good health and CMV-seronegative. The sample comprised PBMCs.

CDR3 sequence reads: CAWRGYGSQAKNIQYF. DNA for the CDR3: TGTGCCTGGAGGGGGTATGGGAGTCAAGCCAAAAACATTCAGTACTTC. This rearrangement joins TRBV30 to TRBJ2-4; tentatively, D is TRBD2 (5 bases). The germline V gene encodes CDR1 GTSNPN and CDR2 SVGIG (reference sequence). Trimming shortened V by 3 bases and J by 0 bases, and 15 bases separated the two germline ends. The CDR3 length is 16 residues.